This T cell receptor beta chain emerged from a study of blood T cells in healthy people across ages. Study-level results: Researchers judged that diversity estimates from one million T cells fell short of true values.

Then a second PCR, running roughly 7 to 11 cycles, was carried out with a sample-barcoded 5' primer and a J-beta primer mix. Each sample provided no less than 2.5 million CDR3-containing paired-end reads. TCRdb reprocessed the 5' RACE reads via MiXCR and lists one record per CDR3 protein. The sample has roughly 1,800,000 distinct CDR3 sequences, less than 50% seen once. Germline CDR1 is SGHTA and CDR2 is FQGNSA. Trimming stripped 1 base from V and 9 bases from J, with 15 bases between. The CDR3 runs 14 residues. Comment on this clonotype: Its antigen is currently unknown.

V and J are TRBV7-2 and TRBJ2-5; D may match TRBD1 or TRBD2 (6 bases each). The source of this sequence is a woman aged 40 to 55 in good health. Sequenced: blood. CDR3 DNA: TGTGCCAGCAGCTTAGATGGGGGGCGCGGGGCCCAGTACTTC. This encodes CASSLDGGRGAQYF. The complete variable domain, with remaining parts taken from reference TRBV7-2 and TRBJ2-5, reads GAGVSQSPSNKVTEKGKDVELRCDPISGHTALYWYRQSLGQGLEFLIYFQGNSAPDKSGLPSDRFSAERTGGSVSTLTIQRTQQEDSAVYLCASSLDGGRGAQYFGPGTRLLVL.